The rows below give T cell receptor beta chains drawn from one sample of a study of long-term antiretroviral therapy in people with HIV. Clones were read by immunoSEQ multiplex PCR, and TCRdb kept only the in-frame ones, dropping some. The sample comprises about 29,000 clones, 85% to 90% of which are singletons, and 7% to 9.5% rests with the top ten. The source material was unsorted PBMCs, sampled 3.2 years before starting antiretroviral therapy. These receptors were collected from a man in his fifties with HIV. Both conserved end residues are part of each CDR3. D genes are given only for firm matches. Size tells how often a clone was seen (once, few, many) or the class of an expanded clone, and some rows leave it out.

size: -; V: TRBV29-1; D: -; J: TRBJ2-7; DNA: TGCAGCGTTGAATCGGCTTCCTACGAGCAGTACTTC; CDR3: CSVESASYEQYF
size: -; V: TRBV29-1; D: -; J: TRBJ2-3; DNA: TGCAGCGTTCTTGTACATAGCACAGATACGCAGTATTTT; CDR3: CSVLVHSTDTQYF
size: -; V: TRBV7-2; D: -; J: TRBJ2-1; DNA: TGTGCCAGCAGCTTTCTAGGACGGTCAAGCTCCTACAATGAGCAGTTCTTC; CDR3: CASSFLGRSSSYNEQFF
size: -; V: TRBV9; D: TRBD1; J: TRBJ1-2; DNA: TGTGCCAGCAGCGCCCAAGTTTACACAGGGGGCGACTATGGCTACACCTTC; CDR3: CASSAQVYTGGDYGYTF
size: -; V: TRBV10-3; D: -; J: TRBJ2-7; DNA: TGTGCCAGCAGAGGAGGGGGAGTTTCCCTCTACGAGCAGTACTTC; CDR3: CASRGGGVSLYEQYF
size: once; V: TRBV28; D: TRBD1; J: TRBJ2-1; DNA: TGTGCCAGCAGTTTGAGGGGGCCGACCTTAGAGCAGTTCTTC; CDR3: CASSLRGPTLEQFF
size: once; V: TRBV5-1; D: TRBD2; J: TRBJ2-2; DNA: TGCGCCAGCAGCTTTCGTGGGACTAGCGGGGGTCACACCGGGGAGCTGTTTTTT; CDR3: CASSFRGTSGGHTGELFF
size: -; V: TRBV19; D: TRBD2; J: TRBJ2-7; DNA: TGTGCCAGTAGTGGGGGGGGACCCTACGAGCAGTACTTC; CDR3: CASSGGGPYEQYF
size: -; V: TRBV30; D: -; J: TRBJ2-6; DNA: TGTGCCTGGAGGCCTACCCTTGCTAACCCTGGGGCCAACGTCCTGACTTTC; CDR3: CAWRPTLANPGANVLTF
size: -; V: TRBV9; D: -; J: TRBJ2-2; DNA: TGTGCCAGCAGCGTATCGCCGGCGAACACCGGGGAGCTGTTTTTT; CDR3: CASSVSPANTGELFF
size: once; V: TRBV29-1; D: TRBD1; J: TRBJ2-7; DNA: TGCAGCGCAGGACAGGATATCTACGAGCAGTACTTC; CDR3: CSAGQDIYEQYF
size: -; V: TRBV29-1; D: TRBD1; J: TRBJ2-5; DNA: TGCAGCGTCAAAAGGACAGGGGGTGGGGAGACCCAGTACTTC; CDR3: CSVKRTGGGETQYF
size: -; V: TRBV18; D: TRBD2; J: TRBJ2-1; DNA: TGTGCCACCTCCCTGGGAACTAGCGGGGAGTACGGGCAGTTCTTC; CDR3: CATSLGTSGEYGQFF
size: -; V: TRBV5-1; D: TRBD2; J: TRBJ2-5; DNA: TGCGCCAGCAGCTTGGGAGCCCGGGGGGGCGGAGAGACCCAGTACTTC; CDR3: CASSLGARGGGETQYF
size: -; V: TRBV28; D: -; J: TRBJ1-2; DNA: TGTGCCAGCAGCGAGTCAAACTATGGCTACACCTTC; CDR3: CASSESNYGYTF
size: -; V: TRBV5-1; D: -; J: TRBJ1-1; DNA: TGCGCCAGCAGCTTGGGCTCTGAAGCTTTCTTT; CDR3: CASSLGSEAFF
size: -; V: TRBV30; D: TRBD1; J: TRBJ1-2; DNA: TGTGCCTGGAGTGACCAGGGGGTGTCCTACACCTTC; CDR3: CAWSDQGVSYTF
size: -; V: TRBV6-1; D: -; J: TRBJ1-4; DNA: TGTGCCAGCAGCCGGGGCGGGGCCCAGGAACTGTTTTTT; CDR3: CASSRGGAQELFF
size: -; V: TRBV10-3; D: TRBD1; J: TRBJ2-7; DNA: TGTGCCATCAAAGGGACAGGCACTCGGGGCGCCTACGAGCAGTACTTC; CDR3: CAIKGTGTRGAYEQYF
size: -; V: TRBV5-1; D: -; J: TRBJ2-1; DNA: TGCGCCAGCAGCGCCAATAGCGGTTACAATGAGCAGTTCTTC; CDR3: CASSANSGYNEQFF
size: -; V: TRBV7-9; D: -; J: TRBJ1-3; DNA: TGTGCCAGCAGCTTGGGGACTTACTCTGGAAACACCATATATTTT; CDR3: CASSLGTYSGNTIYF
size: -; V: TRBV9; D: -; J: TRBJ1-6; DNA: TGTGCCAGCAGCTCCATGGCAGGATCCAATTCACCCCTCCACTTT; CDR3: CASSSMAGSNSPLHF
size: -; V: TRBV5-1; D: TRBD2; J: TRBJ2-5; DNA: TGCGCCAGCAGCCAAACGGGGGGGGCCCAAGAGACCCAGTACTTC; CDR3: CASSQTGGAQETQYF
size: -; V: TRBV10-2; D: TRBD1; J: TRBJ1-6; DNA: TGCGCCAGCAGTGCCGACGACAGGGAAAATTCACCCCTCCACTTT; CDR3: CASSADDRENSPLHF
size: -; V: TRBV5-1; D: TRBD1; J: TRBJ1-2; DNA: TGCGCCAGCAGCTTACAACCCTCGGACAGGGAGGGTTGGGGCTACACCTTC; CDR3: CASSLQPSDREGWGYTF
size: -; V: TRBV5-5; D: TRBD1; J: TRBJ1-6; DNA: TGTGCCAGCAGCTTTCTATATAGACAGGGAAGCTCCTATAATTCACCCCTCCACTTT; CDR3: CASSFLYRQGSSYNSPLHF
size: -; V: TRBV4-1; D: TRBD1; J: TRBJ2-3; DNA: TGCGCCAGCAGACCCCCGGACAGGGATACGCAGTATTTT; CDR3: CASRPPDRDTQYF
size: few; V: TRBV7-9; D: -; J: TRBJ1-2; DNA: TGTGCCAGCAGCTTAGCGGGGCAGGACTATGGCTACACCTTC; CDR3: CASSLAGQDYGYTF
size: -; V: TRBV14; D: -; J: TRBJ1-1; DNA: TGTGCCAGCAGCCTAAGGTATGACACTGAAGCTTTCTTT; CDR3: CASSLRYDTEAFF
size: -; V: TRBV5-1; D: -; J: TRBJ2-3; DNA: TGCGCCAGCAGAAGTGGTAGGGGAAGCACAGATACGCAGTATTTT; CDR3: CASRSGRGSTDTQYF
size: -; V: TRBV7-2; D: -; J: TRBJ2-2; DNA: TGTGCCAGCAGCTCAATAGCGCCAAACACCGGGGAGCTGTTTTTT; CDR3: CASSSIAPNTGELFF
size: -; V: TRBV20-1; D: -; J: TRBJ2-1; DNA: TGCAGTGCTAGAGAGGGATGGAAGCAGTTCTTC; CDR3: CSAREGWKQFF
size: -; V: TRBV11-2; D: TRBD2; J: TRBJ2-5; DNA: TGTGCCAGCAGCTCAGCGGGGTTGAGCGAGACCCAGTACTTC; CDR3: CASSSAGLSETQYF
size: -; V: TRBV9; D: -; J: TRBJ1-6; DNA: TGTGCCAGCAGCGTCAACCTTCCCAGGGGAAGGCCCTATAATTCACCCCTCCACTTT; CDR3: CASSVNLPRGRPYNSPLHF
size: -; V: TRBV15; D: TRBD1; J: TRBJ1-2; DNA: TGTGCCACCAGCAGGGACCGGGACAGGGCCTATGGCTACACCTTC; CDR3: CATSRDRDRAYGYTF
size: -; V: TRBV7-9; D: TRBD1; J: TRBJ1-2; DNA: TGTGCCAGCAGCTTAACCGGGGACAGGGGATACGGCTACACCTTC; CDR3: CASSLTGDRGYGYTF
size: -; V: TRBV5-1; D: -; J: TRBJ2-1; DNA: TGCGCCAGCAGCTTGCATGGGGTCTCAACGGATGAGCAGTTCTTC; CDR3: CASSLHGVSTDEQFF
size: -; V: TRBV12-5; D: -; J: TRBJ1-3; DNA: TGTGCTAGTGGCGACAGCCTACGGGACTCTGGAAACACCATATATTTT; CDR3: CASGDSLRDSGNTIYF
size: -; V: TRBV4-3; D: -; J: TRBJ2-7; DNA: TGCGCCAGCAGCCAAGACAGGGTTTCCTACGAGCAGTACTTC; CDR3: CASSQDRVSYEQYF
size: -; V: TRBV19; D: -; J: TRBJ2-2; DNA: TGTGCCAGTAGTATAGCGGGAGTCACCGGGGAGCTGTTTTTT; CDR3: CASSIAGVTGELFF
size: -; V: TRBV25-1; D: -; J: TRBJ2-7; DNA: TGTGCCAGCAGTGAATCCGGGGTAGAGCAGTACTTC; CDR3: CASSESGVEQYF
size: -; V: TRBV7-7; D: TRBD1; J: TRBJ2-5; DNA: TGTGCTAGCAGCTTGTCCTGGGCAGGGGGCGCGGGACGGGAGACCCAGTACTTC; CDR3: CASSLSWAGGAGRETQYF